These 23 T cell receptor beta chains originate from one sample sequenced in a study of blood T cells in healthy people across ages (dated by TCRdb to between 2014 and 2017). The method was 5' RACE. For sequencing, an Illumina HiSeq 2500 was employed. A second PCR of about 7 to 12 cycles was performed with a sample-barcoded 5' primer and a J-beta primer mix. TCRdb reprocessing: public reads trimmed at Q25 with fastp, clones called with MiXCR, in-frame beta chains kept. Each entry merges the rows of one CDR3 protein and shows their most common DNA and genes. In all, the sample holds around 320,000 distinct CDR3 sequences, and 27% of those were seen once. Together, the top ten hold 29% of the sample. Sequenced sample: blood. These receptor sequences come from a woman aged 65 to 85 in good health.

The sample holds a few counts of this clonotype. The chain joins TRBV28 to TRBJ2-1; possible D gene TRBD2, 6 bases. This CDR3 contains 16 residues. V lost 6 bases and J 0 bases, leaving 15 bases between the germline ends. Germline V CDR1 and CDR2: MDHEN, SYDVKM. CDR3 nucleotide sequence: TGTGCCAGCAGCCCCGCGCTCGGGAGCTCCTACAATGAGCAGTTCTTC. It specifies CASSPALGSSYNEQFF.

In this sample, this clonotype turned up a few times. J is TRBJ1-3 and V is TRBV2; D might be TRBD1 (6 bases). Germline V gives CDR1 SNHLY, CDR2 FYNNEI. Between the trimmed V and J ends, which lost 7 bases and 1 base, there was a span of 17 bases. This CDR3 contains 16 residues. The CDR3 nucleotides read TGTGCCAGCAAGGTTTTCGGAGGGGGTTCTGGAAACACCATATATTTT. This codes for CASKVFGGGSGNTIYF. Drawing the rest from reference TRBV2 and TRBJ1-3, the complete variable domain is EPEVTQTPSHQVTQMGQEVILRCVPISNHLYFYWYRQILGQKVEFLVSFYNNEISEKSEIFDDQFSVERPDGSNFTLKIRSTKLEDSAMYFCASKVFGGGSGNTIYFGEGSWLTVV.

This chain joins TRBV28 and TRBJ2-7, with D hard to call. Between the trimmed V and J ends, which lost 6 bases and 1 base, there was a span of 16 bases. CDR1 is MDHEN and CDR2 is SYDVKM in the germline V gene. The CDR3 length is 15 residues. The CDR3, as DNA: TGTGCCAGCAGAGATTCCCCACTGTTTTCCTACGAGCAGTACTTC. This encodes CASRDSPLFSYEQYF.

In its sample, this clonotype was seen a few times. The rearrangement links TRBV19 to TRBJ1-1; no clear D gene. The CDR3 is 13 amino acids. The germline gives CDR1 LNHDA, CDR2 SQIVND (reference sequence). Trimming removed 8 bases at V and 5 bases at J, with 15 bases between. The CDR3: CASGRKHETEAFF. Written as DNA, the CDR3 is TGTGCCAGTGGTCGTAAGCACGAGACTGAAGCTTTCTTT. Together with reference TRBV19 and TRBJ1-1, the CDR3 gives the full variable domain: DGGITQSPKYLFRKEGQNVTLSCEQNLNHDAMYWYRQDPGQGLRLIYYSQIVNDFQKGDIAEGYSVSREKKESFPLTVTSAQKNPTAFYLCASGRKHETEAFFGQGTRLTVV.

The sample holds a few counts of this clonotype. J is TRBJ2-7 and V is TRBV12-3 or TRBV12-4; 11 nucleotides agree with TRBD1. The junction had 3 bases not matched to a gene; V was cut back by 9 bases and J by 5 bases. This CDR3 is 12 amino acids long. The CDR3 region is CASGQGAHEQYF. CDR3 DNA sequence: TGTGCCAGTGGACAGGGGGCCCACGAGCAGTACTTC.

The chain links TRBV3-1 to TRBJ2-5, with a weak D call TRBD2 (7 bases). The CDR3 has 16 amino acids. CDR1 LGHDT and CDR2 YNNKEL come from the germline V gene (reference sequence). V dropped 2 bases and J dropped 9 bases, with 22 bases sitting between them. As DNA, the CDR3 is TGTGCCAGCAGCCAAATAGGCCGAGGAGGGGGGGAGGCCCAGTACTTC. Translating gives CASSQIGRGGGEAQYF.

This clonotype has a handful of counts. The V call is TRBV3-1, the J call TRBJ2-1; 10 bases are a match to TRBD1. The J call is uncertain, as TRBJ2-7 better fits the DNA end. Germline V gene lookup returns CDR1 LGHDT and CDR2 YNNKEL (reference sequence). The CDR3 has 14 amino acids. The CDR3 here is CASSLGTGAYEQYF. CDR3 bases: TGTGCCAGCAGCCTCGGGACAGGGGCCTACGAGCAGTACTTC.

This clonotype was observed a few times. The CDR3 does not end in the conserved phenylalanine or tryptophan, so this is likely a read error. V is TRBV28 and J is TRBJ2-7; D ambiguous. With 4 bases removed from V and 4 bases from J, the gap between germline ends came to 17 bases. This CDR3 has 15 residues. The germline gives CDR1 MDHEN, CDR2 SYDVKM. The CDR3 sequence: CASSSPLGRWYEQYS. The CDR3 DNA sequence: TGTGCCAGCAGTTCCCCCCTAGGTCGGTGGTACGAGCAGTACTCC.

V usage is TRBV29-1 and J usage is TRBJ2-1; no reliable D call. V was pared by 4 bases and J by 10 bases, with 11 bases between. This CDR3 contains 11 residues. Germline V gene sequence: CDR1 SQVTM, CDR2 ANQGSEA. The CDR3 region is CSVAGGYEQFF. The CDR3 DNA follows: TGCAGCGTTGCTGGTGGCTACGAGCAGTTCTTC.

This clonotype was seen more than once but under ten times. V gene TRBV20-1 combines with J gene TRBJ2-1; D gene ambiguous. The ends were cut back, 5 bases at V and 0 bases at J, with 11 bases in the middle. Looked up from germline, CDR1 is DFQATT and CDR2 is SNEGSKA (reference sequence). The length of the CDR3 is 14 residues. This chain's CDR3 is CSAPSARSYNEQFF. In nucleotides, the CDR3 is TGCAGTGCTCCAAGCGCCCGCTCCTACAATGAGCAGTTCTTC.

V and J are TRBV4-1 and TRBJ1-6; TRBD1 matches 7 bases. With V trimmed by 0 bases and J by 7 bases, 6 bases remained unmatched. This CDR3 region has 16 residues. Looked up from germline, CDR1 is MGHRA and CDR2 is YSYEKL. The CDR3 DNA reads TGCGCCAGCAGCCAAGATCCGGGACAGAAAAATTCACCCCTCCACTTT. Translation: CASSQDPGQKNSPLHF.

The chain uses TRBV28 and TRBJ1-6, with D unresolved. V lost 0 bases to trimming and J lost 5 bases, with 5 bases between them. This CDR3 is built from 14 residues. Per the germline V gene, CDR1 is MDHEN and CDR2 is SYDVKM. The CDR3 nucleotides read TGTGCCAGCAGTTTATGGCGGGATAATTCACCCCTCCACTTT. Protein product: CASSLWRDNSPLHF.

This clonotype came up a few times. The chain joins TRBV6-2 or TRBV6-3 to TRBJ2-5; TRBD1 aligns across 12 bases. The end of the DNA is better explained by TRBJ2-7, so the J call may be wrong. CDR3 size: 17 residues. Per germline, CDR1 MNHEY and CDR2 SVGEGT. CDR3 nucleotides: TGTGCCAGCAGTCGCGATAGGGACAGGGGGCAAAACTACGAGCAGTACTTC. Translating it yields CASSRDRDRGQNYEQYF.

The gene calls are TRBV28 and TRBJ2-5, with 8 bases matching TRBD1. Germline values: CDR1 MDHEN, CDR2 SYDVKM. The CDR3 is 13 residues long. After removal of 5 bases from V and 6 bases from J, the junction contained 5 bases not matched to a gene. The CDR3 is CASSKDRGKTQYF. CDR3 nucleotide sequence: TGTGCCAGCAGTAAAGACAGGGGAAAGACCCAGTACTTC.

Note on this clonotype: As the CDR3 is not closed by the conserved phenylalanine or tryptophan, this likely results from a read error. The chain is built from TRBV7-9 and TRBJ2-7, with 9 bases lining up with TRBD2. This CDR3 spans 13 amino acids. V shed 11 bases, J shed 1 base, and the junction held 6 bases outside the gene matches. Germline values: CDR1 SEHNR, CDR2 FQNEAQ (reference sequence). The CDR3 sequence is CAYRTSGSYEQYS. The CDR3 region has the DNA TGTGCCTACCGCACTAGCGGGTCCTACGAGCAGTACTCC.

This clonotype was counted many times. The chain employs TRBV18 and TRBJ1-6, with TRBD1 matching over 7 bases. With V trimmed by 5 bases and J by 5 bases, 3 bases remained unmatched. The CDR3 covers 14 residues. CDR1 and CDR2 (germline): KGHSH, LQKENI. CDR3 coding DNA: TGTGCCAGCTCAACGGGACAGAATAATTCACCCCTCCACTTT. Amino acids: CASSTGQNNSPLHF.

This chain links TRBV14 with TRBJ2-3, with 11 bases identical to TRBD2. The J segment lost 3 bases and the V segment lost 5 bases, leaving 4 bases of the junction unmatched. CDR1 and CDR2 (germline): SGHDN, FVKESK. There are 15 residues in the CDR3. CDR3 sequence (DNA): TGTGCCAGCAGCTTTAGCGGGAGGGCGACAGATACGCAGTATTTT. It specifies CASSFSGRATDTQYF. Filled out from reference TRBV14 and TRBJ2-3, the complete variable domain reads EAGVTQFPSHSVIEKGQTVTLRCDPISGHDNLYWYRRVMGKEIKFLLHFVKESKQDESGMPNNRFLAERTGGTYSTLKVQPAELEDSGVYFCASSFSGRATDTQYFGPGTRLTVL.

CDR3: CSARGGSGGNNEQFF. In nucleotides, the CDR3 is TGCAGTGCTAGAGGGGGTAGCGGGGGTAACAATGAGCAGTTCTTC. The gene calls are TRBV20-1 and TRBJ2-1; 9 bases agree with TRBD2. This CDR3 is 15 amino acids long. The germline V gene encodes CDR1 DFQATT and CDR2 SNEGSKA (reference sequence). Trimming took 1 base from V and 5 from J; bases not matched to a gene: 6.

The genes are TRBV5-1 and TRBJ2-1; 10 nucleotides line up with TRBD2. J gave up 8 bases and V 1 base, and 6 bases lay outside the gene matches. CDR3 length: 15 amino acids. Germline assignment: CDR1 SGHRS and CDR2 YFSETQ. CDR3 nucleotides: TGCGCCAGCAGCTTGATAGCGGGGGGTAGCGATGAGCAGTTCTTC. This translates into CASSLIAGGSDEQFF.

The rearrangement uses TRBV7-2 and TRBJ2-1; 9 bases match TRBD1. After removal of 4 bases from V and 7 bases from J, the junction contained 20 bases not matched to a gene. CDR3 length equals 19 residues. CDR1 is SGHTA and CDR2 is FQGNSA in the germline V gene. The CDR3 sequence: CASSSMPGQGGGYSNEQFF. CDR3 nucleotides: TGTGCCAGCAGCTCGATGCCGGGACAGGGCGGAGGGTACTCGAATGAGCAGTTCTTC.

This clonotype was recorded at least ten times. V and J are TRBV14 and TRBJ1-4; D is undetermined. The ends were cut back, 1 base at V and 4 bases at J, with 10 bases in the middle. From germline, CDR1 is SGHDN and CDR2 FVKESK. CDR3 size: 15 residues. CDR3 nucleotide sequence: TGTGCCAGCAGCCAAGGTCCAGGTCTTAATGAAAAACTGTTTTTT. Its translation: CASSQGPGLNEKLFF.

This clonotype turned up a few times. The rearrangement links TRBV9 to TRBJ1-2; no definite D call. Trimming stripped 0 bases from V and 2 bases from J, with 14 bases between. Looked up from germline, CDR1 is SGDLS and CDR2 is YYNGEE. CDR3 length equals 16 residues. The CDR3 region has the DNA TGTGCCAGCAGCGTAGGTATCGACATGGGGAACTATGGCTACACCTTC. This encodes CASSVGIDMGNYGYTF.

The rearrangement links TRBV28 to TRBJ1-2; no definite D call. Germline CDR1 is MDHEN and CDR2 is SYDVKM. Trimming stripped 7 bases from V and 2 bases from J, with 11 bases between. The CDR3 consists of 13 residues. The CDR3 coding sequence is TGTGCCAGCAACAAACAGCAGAACTATGGCTACACCTTC. Residues: CASNKQQNYGYTF.